The T cell receptor (beta chain) described here comes from a study of T cell responses to AZD1222 COVID-19 vaccine. A word on this clone: As yet, its antigen is unknown.

Study-level findings and limits: Most donors were white British, females outnumbered males, and clonal diversity was possibly underestimated. The study found Spike-specific TCR breadth and depth rose after two AZD1222 doses. Reportedly, close to half of spike-specific TCRs are directed against unmutated variant regions.

This CDR3 contains 12 residues. Germline CDR1 SGHRS, CDR2 YFSETQ. Trimming took 1 base from V and 8 from J, leaving 4 bases between them. Clones were sequenced by immunoSEQ multiplex PCR, and TCRdb holds only the in-frame ones, with some missing. In the table there are tens of thousands of clones, 80% of which are singletons. The chain has TRBV5-1 and TRBJ1-6, with unresolved D. The source of this sequence is an adult in good health. Sample: peripheral blood, taken on day 0 of AZD1222 vaccination. CDR3 coding DNA: TGCGCCAGCAGCTTGTCTGATTCACCCCTCCACTTT. This sequence encodes CASSLSDSPLHF.